These T cell receptor beta chains were read from a single sample in a study of cytomegalovirus exposure and HLA in healthy donors. The method was immunoSEQ multiplex PCR; TCRdb's version includes in-frame clones alone and lacks a portion of them. This table holds about 150,000 clones, about 66% found once. Sequencing used PBMCs. All receptors derive from a human donor in good health. The CDR3 runs from the conserved cysteine through the conserved F or W. Fields, in order: J gene, clone size, V gene, D gene, CDR3 DNA, CDR3 protein. The D gene is left open where the match is weak. Not every row has a clone size; where given, it reads once, few, many or a size class.

j_gene: TRBJ1-2; abundance: -; v_gene: TRBV2; d_gene: TRBD1; CDR3nt: TGTGCCAGCAGTGGCAGGGACAGGGACTTCTATGGCTACACCTTC; CDR3aa: CASSGRDRDFYGYTF
j_gene: TRBJ2-6; abundance: -; v_gene: TRBV5-1; d_gene: TRBD1; CDR3nt: TGCGCCAGCAGCTCTAACAGGGGATCTGGGGCCAACGTCCTGACTTTC; CDR3aa: CASSSNRGSGANVLTF
j_gene: TRBJ2-2; abundance: -; v_gene: TRBV4-1; d_gene: TRBD2; CDR3nt: TGCGCCAGCAGCCTAGTAGCGGGGGGGGTCACCGGGGAGCTGTTTTTT; CDR3aa: CASSLVAGGVTGELFF
j_gene: TRBJ1-2; abundance: -; v_gene: TRBV6-5; d_gene: -; CDR3nt: TGTGCCAGCAGTTCGGACAGAGTTAACTATGGCTACACCTTC; CDR3aa: CASSSDRVNYGYTF
j_gene: TRBJ1-5; abundance: few; v_gene: TRBV6-5; d_gene: TRBD1; CDR3nt: TGTGCCAGCACCGAGGGGACAGGCAATCAGCCCCAGCATTTT; CDR3aa: CASTEGTGNQPQHF
j_gene: TRBJ2-2; abundance: -; v_gene: TRBV9; d_gene: TRBD1; CDR3nt: TGTGCCAGCAGCCCACAGGGGGCCGGGGAGCTGTTTTTT; CDR3aa: CASSPQGAGELFF
j_gene: TRBJ1-2; abundance: -; v_gene: TRBV15; d_gene: -; CDR3nt: TGTGCCACCAGTTCGACGACAGGCCCTTATGGCTACACCTTC; CDR3aa: CATSSTTGPYGYTF
j_gene: TRBJ1-2; abundance: few; v_gene: TRBV19; d_gene: -; CDR3nt: TGTGCCAGTAGTATAGAGTTTTCGGGGGCTAACTATGGCTACACCTTC; CDR3aa: CASSIEFSGANYGYTF
j_gene: TRBJ1-1; abundance: -; v_gene: TRBV7-2; d_gene: -; CDR3nt: TGTGCCAGCAGCTTGCTAGTACCTGAAGCTTTCTTT; CDR3aa: CASSLLVPEAFF
j_gene: TRBJ2-1; abundance: -; v_gene: TRBV11-1; d_gene: -; CDR3nt: TGTGCCAGCAGCAGGCGACAGTACAATGAGCAGTTCTTC; CDR3aa: CASSRRQYNEQFF
j_gene: TRBJ1-2; abundance: -; v_gene: TRBV18; d_gene: -; CDR3nt: TGTGCCAGCTCACGCCAGGGACAAAACTATGGCTACACCTTC; CDR3aa: CASSRQGQNYGYTF
j_gene: TRBJ2-3; abundance: -; v_gene: TRBV5-6; d_gene: TRBD2; CDR3nt: TGTGCCAGCTCACCTAGCGGGGGTACGCAGTATTTT; CDR3aa: CASSPSGGTQYF
j_gene: TRBJ2-5; abundance: -; v_gene: TRBV7-9; d_gene: TRBD1; CDR3nt: TGTGCCAGCAGCTCCGGGACAGGGGTGGGAGAGACCCAGTACTTC; CDR3aa: CASSSGTGVGETQYF
j_gene: TRBJ2-7; abundance: -; v_gene: TRBV19; d_gene: TRBD1; CDR3nt: TGTGCCAGTAGTAAGAGGGGGCTCGAGCAGTACTTC; CDR3aa: CASSKRGLEQYF
j_gene: TRBJ2-1; abundance: -; v_gene: TRBV27; d_gene: -; CDR3nt: TGTGCCAGCAGTGTCGCAGGGGAAAATGAGCAGTTCTTC; CDR3aa: CASSVAGENEQFF
j_gene: TRBJ1-1; abundance: -; v_gene: TRBV7-3; d_gene: TRBD1; CDR3nt: TGTGCCAGCAGCTTAAACCCCCCAACAGGGGGTCACCGAGCTTTCTTT; CDR3aa: CASSLNPPTGGHRAFF
j_gene: TRBJ2-1; abundance: -; v_gene: TRBV4-2; d_gene: -; CDR3nt: TGTGCCAGCAGCCAAGTCCGGGCGGGTTACAATGAGCAGTTCTTC; CDR3aa: CASSQVRAGYNEQFF
j_gene: TRBJ2-7; abundance: -; v_gene: TRBV12-2; d_gene: -; CDR3nt: TGTGCAAGTCGCTTAGTACCCGACTCGCTGAGCTCCTACGAGCAGTACTTC; CDR3aa: CASRLVPDSLSSYEQYF
j_gene: TRBJ1-5; abundance: -; v_gene: TRBV28; d_gene: TRBD1; CDR3nt: TGTGCCAGCAGTCCAAACAGGGGGCGTCAGCCCCAGCATTTT; CDR3aa: CASSPNRGRQPQHF
j_gene: TRBJ1-2; abundance: -; v_gene: TRBV6-1; d_gene: -; CDR3nt: TGTGCCAGCAGTGAAGCTTGGCAGGGGAGTGACTATGGCTACACCTTC; CDR3aa: CASSEAWQGSDYGYTF
j_gene: TRBJ1-1; abundance: few; v_gene: TRBV5-1; d_gene: -; CDR3nt: TGCGCCAGCAGCGGGCGGGGGGTTTACGAAGAAGCTTTCTTT; CDR3aa: CASSGRGVYEEAFF
j_gene: TRBJ2-7; abundance: -; v_gene: TRBV25-1; d_gene: TRBD2; CDR3nt: TGTGCCAGCAGTGAATCGGGGGGGGCCTACGAGCAGTACTTC; CDR3aa: CASSESGGAYEQYF
j_gene: TRBJ2-7; abundance: few; v_gene: TRBV29-1; d_gene: -; CDR3nt: TGCAGCGTGCGGACCGGGATTAAGGCCTACGAGCAGTACTTC; CDR3aa: CSVRTGIKAYEQYF
j_gene: TRBJ2-7; abundance: few; v_gene: TRBV5-4; d_gene: TRBD2; CDR3nt: TGTGCCAGCAGCTCTAAAGCGGGAGCCTACGAGCAGTACTTC; CDR3aa: CASSSKAGAYEQYF
j_gene: TRBJ2-1; abundance: -; v_gene: TRBV28; d_gene: -; CDR3nt: TGTGCCAGCAGGAGGGGGTACAATGAGCAGTTCTTC; CDR3aa: CASRRGYNEQFF
j_gene: TRBJ2-1; abundance: -; v_gene: TRBV5-1; d_gene: TRBD2; CDR3nt: TGCGCCAGCAGGGGAGGACTAGCGGGAGCCAATGAGCAGTTCTTC; CDR3aa: CASRGGLAGANEQFF
j_gene: TRBJ2-7; abundance: -; v_gene: TRBV6-5; d_gene: TRBD2; CDR3nt: TGTGCCAGCACCCCTACTAGCGGGAGCGATTACGAGCAGTACTTC; CDR3aa: CASTPTSGSDYEQYF
j_gene: TRBJ2-7; abundance: -; v_gene: TRBV27; d_gene: -; CDR3nt: TGTGCCAGCACGGGTGGCCACGAGCAGTACTTC; CDR3aa: CASTGGHEQYF
j_gene: TRBJ1-5; abundance: few; v_gene: TRBV10-3; d_gene: TRBD1; CDR3nt: TGTGCCATCAGTGAGACAGGGGAGGTTGATCAGCCCCAGCATTTT; CDR3aa: CAISETGEVDQPQHF
j_gene: TRBJ2-3; abundance: -; v_gene: TRBV13; d_gene: TRBD2; CDR3nt: TGTGCCAGCAGCTCCACGACTAGCGATCGCACAGATACGCAGTATTTT; CDR3aa: CASSSTTSDRTDTQYF
j_gene: TRBJ2-2; abundance: -; v_gene: TRBV18; d_gene: -; CDR3nt: TGTGCCAGCTCACCCTTGGGGGACATCCGAAAGTTCGGGGAGCTGTTTTTT; CDR3aa: CASSPLGDIRKFGELFF
j_gene: TRBJ1-1; abundance: -; v_gene: TRBV5-6; d_gene: -; CDR3nt: TGTGCCAGCAGCTTGGTGGTTACCGGGGAACCCACTGAAGCTTTCTTT; CDR3aa: CASSLVVTGEPTEAFF
j_gene: TRBJ2-3; abundance: -; v_gene: TRBV19; d_gene: TRBD2; CDR3nt: TGTGCCAGTAGTAACCCTAGCGGGAGCACAGATACGCAGTATTTT; CDR3aa: CASSNPSGSTDTQYF
j_gene: TRBJ2-5; abundance: -; v_gene: TRBV5-1; d_gene: TRBD1; CDR3nt: TGCGCCAGCAGCTTGGAGCAGGGGGTTGGAGAGACCCAGTACTTC; CDR3aa: CASSLEQGVGETQYF
j_gene: TRBJ1-2; abundance: -; v_gene: TRBV7-8; d_gene: -; CDR3nt: TGTGCCAGCAGCTTAGGCGGGGGCGGGTATGGCTACACCTTC; CDR3aa: CASSLGGGGYGYTF